This is a list of T cell receptor beta chains from one sample in a study of tumor-infiltrating lymphocytes in primary liver carcinoma. TCRdb re-derived calls from the multiplex PCR reads in MiXCR, one entry per CDR3 protein. The data contain fewer than 350,000 distinct CDR3 sequences, almost 65% of them singletons. The sample taken for sequencing was peripheral blood. Every receptor here comes from a man aged 40-49 years with primary liver carcinoma and hepatitis B virus infection. Each CDR3 is given with its conserved first and last residue. The D gene is left open where the match is weak. Some rows have no size entry. The others give once, few or many, or a class for an expanded clone.

>TRBV6-6|NA|NA|TRBJ1-2
TGTGCCAATAGTTTAACAGAAAACTATGGCTACACCTTC
CANSLTENYGYTF
>TRBV5-5|TRBD2|few|TRBJ2-1
TGTGCCAGCAGCCCCGGGACTAGCGGGAGGCCGAGGGATGAGCAGTTCTTC
CASSPGTSGRPRDEQFF
>TRBV5-4|TRBD2|NA|TRBJ2-7
TGTGCCAGCAGCCGGCGACTAGCGGCGAAAGGCGAGCAGTACTTC
CASSRRLAAKGEQYF
>TRBV12-3/TRBV12-4|TRBD1|many|TRBJ2-7
TGTGCCAGCAGTTTCTTGGACAGGGCCTCCTACGAGCAGTACTTC
CASSFLDRASYEQYF
>TRBV7-9|TRBD2|NA|TRBJ2-3
TGTGCCAGCAGCTTGGGACTAGCGGGGGCCGATATGCAGTATTTT
CASSLGLAGADMQYF
>TRBV12-3/TRBV12-4|TRBD2|NA|TRBJ2-3
TGTGCCAGCAGTCCACGCGGGAGTGGGGGCACAGATACGCAGTATTTT
CASSPRGSGGTDTQYF
>TRBV11-2|TRBD2|NA|TRBJ2-2
TGTACCAGCAGCAGACTAGCGGGGCCTTCCGCCGGGGAGCTGTTTTTT
CTSSRLAGPSAGELFF
>TRBV6-5|NA|many|TRBJ2-1
TGTGCCAGCAGTTACCTCCCCACAGTATACAATGAGCAGTTCTTC
CASSYLPTVYNEQFF
>TRBV11-1|TRBD2|NA|TRBJ2-7
TGTGCCAGCACTCAGAGCCACGGACTAGGTGGCGAGCAGTACTTC
CASTQSHGLGGEQYF
>TRBV6-1|TRBD2|many|TRBJ2-1
TGTGCCAGCAGTGGGACTAGCGGCTCCTACAATGAGCAGTTCTTC
CASSGTSGSYNEQFF
>TRBV6-5|TRBD2|NA|TRBJ2-1
TGCGCCATCGGGAGAGGGACTACTGGGTTCTTC
CAIGRGTTGFF
>TRBV25-1|TRBD1|NA|TRBJ2-2
TGTGCCAGCAGGAGAACAGGGGTGTGGGGCACCGGGGAGCTGTTTTTT
CASRRTGVWGTGELFF
>TRBV10-1|NA|NA|TRBJ2-3
TGCACCACCTCGGACACTATCACAGATACGCAGTATTTT
CTTSDTITDTQYF
>TRBV12-3/TRBV12-4|NA|many|TRBJ1-6
TGTGCCAGCAAGTTATTTTTGAGGGGGAATTCACCCCTCCACTTT
CASKLFLRGNSPLHF